This paragraph reports one TCR beta chain. Preparation of the TCRbeta library was carried out with unique molecular identifiers. TCRdb passed the PCR reads through MiXCR, listing each CDR3 protein once. Among roughly 170,000 distinct CDR3 sequences listed, about 6.3% were seen once. The sample comes from a study of T-cell reconstitution after alpha-beta-depleted transplantation in children. The source material was PBMCs from the stem cell graft donor, sampled from the stem cell graft. This TCR came from a human donor who donated a stem cell graft to a child with Wiskott-Aldrich syndrome.

CDR3 sequence reads: CSARDRRLAGTDTQYF. In DNA form, the CDR3 reads TGCAGTGCTAGAGATCGTCGCCTAGCGGGAACAGATACGCAGTATTTT. This chain links TRBV20-1 with TRBJ2-3; 9 bases are shared with TRBD2. V shed 0 bases, J shed 3 bases, and the junction held 7 bases outside the gene matches. Germline CDR1 and CDR2: DFQATT and SNEGSKA (reference sequence). The CDR3 length is 16 residues.